The rows below give T cell receptor beta chains drawn from one sample of a study of cytomegalovirus exposure and HLA in healthy donors. Some clones are missing from TCRdb's copy, which holds only in-frame ones; the method was immunoSEQ multiplex PCR. This sample lists 45,000 to 65,000 clones; its ten largest clones have 9.5% to 15%. The specimen sequenced was PBMCs. Receptors were obtained from a man aged 18 to 30 in good health and CMV-seropositive. Each CDR3 is given with its conserved first and last residue. D genes are given only for firm matches.

v_call	j_call	d_call	cdr3_length	cdr3_aa	cdr3_nt
TRBV27	TRBJ1-1	-	16	CASSLSSVSHNTEAFF	TGTGCCAGCAGTTTATCCTCCGTCAGTCATAACACTGAAGCTTTCTTT
TRBV5-1	TRBJ2-5	TRBD2	15	CASSYVAGGQETQYF	TGCGCCAGCAGTTACGTCGCGGGAGGGCAGGAGACCCAGTACTTC
TRBV9	TRBJ2-3	TRBD1	16	CASSVDRGRRLDTQYF	TGTGCCAGCAGCGTTGACAGGGGGCGTCGATTAGATACGCAGTATTTT
TRBV4-2	TRBJ1-2	-	16	CASSQENDAGGPGYTF	TGTGCCAGCAGCCAAGAAAATGATGCAGGAGGGCCTGGCTACACCTTC
TRBV6-6	TRBJ1-1	-	13	CASSIDRNTEAFF	TGTGCCAGCAGTATAGACAGAAACACTGAAGCTTTCTTT
TRBV5-6	TRBJ2-5	-	16	CASSGGLDPRKETQYF	TGTGCCAGCAGCGGAGGACTGGACCCCCGGAAAGAGACCCAGTACTTC
TRBV29-1	TRBJ2-2	-	12	CSVLWATGELFF	TGCAGCGTTCTGTGGGCCACCGGGGAGCTGTTTTTT
TRBV15	TRBJ2-3	TRBD2	15	CATSRQREPTDTQYF	TGTGCCACCAGCAGACAGCGGGAGCCCACAGATACGCAGTATTTT
TRBV6-6	TRBJ2-3	TRBD1	14	CASSYSGQQYTQYF	TGTGCCAGCAGTTACTCGGGACAGCAGTATACGCAGTATTTT
TRBV7-9	TRBJ1-1	-	15	CASSLSQGMNTEAFF	TGTGCCAGCAGCTTGTCTCAGGGAATGAACACTGAAGCTTTCTTT
TRBV7-3	TRBJ2-1	-	15	CASSLVASQGNEQFF	TGTGCCAGCAGCTTAGTCGCCTCCCAGGGTAATGAGCAGTTCTTC
TRBV28	TRBJ1-1	TRBD1	15	CASSSLRGRGTEAFF	TGTGCCAGCAGTTCCCTCAGGGGGCGCGGCACTGAAGCTTTCTTT
TRBV25-1	TRBJ2-7	TRBD2	11	CASSEGTRRYF	TGTGCCAGCAGTGAAGGGACTAGACGATACTTC
TRBV10-3	TRBJ2-1	TRBD2	16	CAISEGASGRYNEQFF	TGTGCCATCAGTGAAGGGGCTAGCGGGAGATACAATGAGCAGTTCTTC
TRBV7-8	TRBJ2-5	TRBD2	16	CASSLRRLAGQETQYF	TGTGCCAGCAGCTTACGTCGACTAGCGGGACAAGAGACCCAGTACTTC
TRBV7-3	TRBJ2-2	TRBD1	15	CASSWTGSNTGELFF	TGTGCCAGCAGCTGGACAGGGTCGAACACCGGGGAGCTGTTTTTT
TRBV6-1	TRBJ1-1	-	15	CASSEIGQGNAEAFF	TGTGCCAGCAGTGAAATCGGGCAGGGGAACGCTGAAGCTTTCTTT
TRBV27	TRBJ1-5	-	13	CASSLRLNQPQHF	TGTGCCAGCAGTCTACGTCTCAATCAGCCCCAGCATTTT
TRBV6-5	TRBJ2-7	-	13	CASSPGSVDEQYF	TGTGCCAGCAGCCCAGGGTCTGTCGACGAGCAGTACTTC
TRBV21-1	TRBJ2-3	-	17	CASSIKAEGNGTDTQYF	TGTGCCAGCAGCATAAAAGCGGAGGGGAACGGCACAGATACGCAGTATTTT
TRBV4-1	TRBJ2-5	TRBD2	12	CASSQRGETQYF	TGCGCCAGCAGCCAGCGGGGGGAGACCCAGTACTTC
TRBV5-7	TRBJ2-7	TRBD1	15	CASSFPGTEDYEQYF	TGTGCCAGCAGCTTCCCCGGGACAGAGGATTACGAGCAGTACTTC